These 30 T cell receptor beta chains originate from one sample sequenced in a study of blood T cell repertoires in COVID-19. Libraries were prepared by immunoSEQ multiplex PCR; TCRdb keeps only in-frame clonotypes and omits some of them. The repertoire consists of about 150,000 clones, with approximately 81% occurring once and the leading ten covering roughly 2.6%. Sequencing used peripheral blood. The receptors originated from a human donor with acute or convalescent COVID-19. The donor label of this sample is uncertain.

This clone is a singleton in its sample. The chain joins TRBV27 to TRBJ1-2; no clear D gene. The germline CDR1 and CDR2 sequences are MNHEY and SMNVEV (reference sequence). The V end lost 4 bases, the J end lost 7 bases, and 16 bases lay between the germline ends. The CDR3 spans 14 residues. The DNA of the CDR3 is TGTGCCAGCAGTTCGGACTTCCTCCGGGGTGGCTACACCTTC. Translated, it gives CASSSDFLRGGYTF.

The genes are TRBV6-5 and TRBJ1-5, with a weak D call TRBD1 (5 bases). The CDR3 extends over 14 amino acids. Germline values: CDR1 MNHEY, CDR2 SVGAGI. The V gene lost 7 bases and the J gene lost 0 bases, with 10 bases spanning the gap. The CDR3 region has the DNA TGTGCCAGCATGGCAGGGTATAGCAATCAGCCCCAGCATTTT. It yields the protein CASMAGYSNQPQHF.

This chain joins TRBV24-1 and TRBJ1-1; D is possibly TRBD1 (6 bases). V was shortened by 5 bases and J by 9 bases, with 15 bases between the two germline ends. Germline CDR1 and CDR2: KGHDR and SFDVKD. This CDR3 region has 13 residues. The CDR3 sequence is CATSGGGGEKAFF. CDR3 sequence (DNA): TGTGCCACCAGTGGGGGAGGGGGAGAGAAAGCTTTCTTT.

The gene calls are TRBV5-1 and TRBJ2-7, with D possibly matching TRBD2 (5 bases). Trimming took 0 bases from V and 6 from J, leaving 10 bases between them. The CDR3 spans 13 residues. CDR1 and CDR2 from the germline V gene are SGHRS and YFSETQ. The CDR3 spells CASSLERVGEQYF. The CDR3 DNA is TGCGCCAGCAGCTTGGAGAGGGTAGGCGAGCAGTACTTC.

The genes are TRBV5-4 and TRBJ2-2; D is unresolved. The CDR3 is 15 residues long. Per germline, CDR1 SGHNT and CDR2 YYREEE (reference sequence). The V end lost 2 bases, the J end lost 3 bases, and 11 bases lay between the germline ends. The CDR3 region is CASSFVTPDTGELFF. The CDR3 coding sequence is TGTGCCAGCAGCTTTGTTACTCCTGACACCGGGGAGCTGTTTTTT.

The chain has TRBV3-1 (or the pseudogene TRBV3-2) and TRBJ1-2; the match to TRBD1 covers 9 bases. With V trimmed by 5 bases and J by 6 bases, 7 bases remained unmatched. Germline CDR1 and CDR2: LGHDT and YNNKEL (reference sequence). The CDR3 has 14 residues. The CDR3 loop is CASSGTDRGDGYTF. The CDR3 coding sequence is TGTGCCAGCAGCGGGACCGACAGGGGGGATGGCTACACCTTC.

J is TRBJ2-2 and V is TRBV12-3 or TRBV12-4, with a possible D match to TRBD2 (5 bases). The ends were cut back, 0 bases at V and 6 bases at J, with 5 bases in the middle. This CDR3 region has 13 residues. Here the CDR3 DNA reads TGTGCCAGCAGTTTAGCGAGGGCCGGGGAGCTGTTTTTT. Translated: CASSLARAGELFF.

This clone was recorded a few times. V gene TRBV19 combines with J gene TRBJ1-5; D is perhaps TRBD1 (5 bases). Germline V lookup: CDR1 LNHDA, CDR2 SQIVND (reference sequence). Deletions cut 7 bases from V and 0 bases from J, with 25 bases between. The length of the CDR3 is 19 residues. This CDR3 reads CASTTLRQTRGYSNQPQHF. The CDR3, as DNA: TGTGCCAGTACCACACTTCGACAGACAAGGGGATATAGCAATCAGCCCCAGCATTTT.

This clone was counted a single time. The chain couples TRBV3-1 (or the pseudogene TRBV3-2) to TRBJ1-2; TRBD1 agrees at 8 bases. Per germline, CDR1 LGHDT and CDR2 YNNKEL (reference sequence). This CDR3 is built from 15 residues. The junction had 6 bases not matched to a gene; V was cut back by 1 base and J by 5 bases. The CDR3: CASSQGQGARYGYTF. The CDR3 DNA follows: TGTGCCAGCAGCCAAGGGCAGGGGGCACGGTATGGCTACACCTTC.

The CDR3 coding sequence is TGTGCCAGTAGTATAACTACAGGGGGAGGATACAATGAGCAGTTCTTC. This gives the protein CASSITTGGGYNEQFF. The V gene is TRBV19, the J gene TRBJ2-1, with TRBD1 matching 8 bases. Looked up from germline, CDR1 is LNHDA and CDR2 is SQIVND (reference sequence). V was clipped by 2 bases and J by 4 bases; unmatched bases: 7. This CDR3 is 16 amino acids long.

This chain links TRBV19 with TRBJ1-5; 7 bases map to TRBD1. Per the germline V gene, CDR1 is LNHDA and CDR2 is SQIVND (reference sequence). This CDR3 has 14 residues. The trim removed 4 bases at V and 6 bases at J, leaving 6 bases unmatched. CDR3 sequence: CASSTHRGGQPQHF. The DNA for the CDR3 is TGTGCCAGTAGTACCCACAGGGGTGGTCAGCCCCAGCATTTT.

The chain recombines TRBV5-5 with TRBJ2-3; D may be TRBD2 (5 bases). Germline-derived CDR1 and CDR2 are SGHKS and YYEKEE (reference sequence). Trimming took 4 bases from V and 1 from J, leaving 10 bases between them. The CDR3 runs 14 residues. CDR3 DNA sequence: TGTGCCAGCAGCAACACTAGGGGCACAGATACGCAGTATTTT. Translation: CASSNTRGTDTQYF.

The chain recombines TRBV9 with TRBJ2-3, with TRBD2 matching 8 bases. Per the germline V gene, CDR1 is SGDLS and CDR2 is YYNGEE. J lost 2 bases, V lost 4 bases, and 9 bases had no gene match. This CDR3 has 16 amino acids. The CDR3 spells CASSSSGGAFTDTQYF. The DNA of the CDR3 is TGTGCCAGCAGCTCCTCCGGGGGGGCGTTCACAGATACGCAGTATTTT.

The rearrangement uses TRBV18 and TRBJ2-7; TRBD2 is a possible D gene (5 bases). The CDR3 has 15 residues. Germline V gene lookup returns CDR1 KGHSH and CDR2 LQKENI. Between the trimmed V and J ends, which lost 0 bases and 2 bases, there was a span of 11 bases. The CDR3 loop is CASSPPSRGTYEQYF. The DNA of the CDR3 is TGTGCCAGCTCACCACCGTCCAGAGGGACCTACGAGCAGTACTTC. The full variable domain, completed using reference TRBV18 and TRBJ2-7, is NAGVMQNPRHLVRRRGQEARLRCSPMKGHSHVYWYRQLPEEGLKFMVYLQKENIIDESGMPKERFSAEFPKEGPSILRIQQVVRGDSAAYFCASSPPSRGTYEQYFGPGTRLTVT.

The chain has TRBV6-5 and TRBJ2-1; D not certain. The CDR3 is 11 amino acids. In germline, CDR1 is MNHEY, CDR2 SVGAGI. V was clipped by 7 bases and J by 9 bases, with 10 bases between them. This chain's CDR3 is CASTGLGEQFF. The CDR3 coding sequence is TGTGCCAGCACGGGTCTAGGTGAGCAGTTCTTC.

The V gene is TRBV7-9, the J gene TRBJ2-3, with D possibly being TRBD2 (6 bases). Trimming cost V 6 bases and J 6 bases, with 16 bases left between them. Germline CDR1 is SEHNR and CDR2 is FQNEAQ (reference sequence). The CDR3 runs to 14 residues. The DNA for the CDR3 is TGTGCCAGCAGTCTCACTAGCCCCCAGGATACGCAGTATTTT. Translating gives CASSLTSPQDTQYF.

The CDR3: CASSQDRGTGSGYTF. The CDR3 nucleotides read TGCGCCAGCAGCCAAGATCGAGGGACAGGGAGTGGCTACACCTTC. The chain has TRBV4-1 and TRBJ1-2, with TRBD1 identical over 9 bases. This CDR3 spans 15 amino acids. Germline V lookup: CDR1 MGHRA, CDR2 YSYEKL. V shed 0 bases, J shed 7 bases, and the junction held 6 bases outside the gene matches.

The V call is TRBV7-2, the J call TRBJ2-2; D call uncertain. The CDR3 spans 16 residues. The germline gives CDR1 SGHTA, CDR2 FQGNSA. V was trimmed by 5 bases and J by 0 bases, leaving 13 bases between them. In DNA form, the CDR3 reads TGTGCCAGCAGCAACCGACTGGGTACGAACACCGGGGAGCTGTTTTTT. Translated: CASSNRLGTNTGELFF.

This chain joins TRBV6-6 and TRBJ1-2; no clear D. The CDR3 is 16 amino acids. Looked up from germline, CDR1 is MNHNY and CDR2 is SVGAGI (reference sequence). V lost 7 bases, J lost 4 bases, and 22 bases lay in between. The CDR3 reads CASNLPPTFSTYGYTF. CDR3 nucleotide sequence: TGTGCCAGCAACCTACCTCCGACTTTTTCTACCTATGGCTACACCTTC.

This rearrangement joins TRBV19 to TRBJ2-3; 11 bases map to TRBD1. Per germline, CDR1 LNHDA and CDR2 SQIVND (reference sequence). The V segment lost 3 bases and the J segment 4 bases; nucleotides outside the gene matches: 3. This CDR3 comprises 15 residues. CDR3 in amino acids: CASSMGQGVADTQYF. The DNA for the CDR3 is TGTGCCAGTAGTATGGGACAGGGGGTAGCAGATACGCAGTATTTT. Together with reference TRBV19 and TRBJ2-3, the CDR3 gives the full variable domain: DGGITQSPKYLFRKEGQNVTLSCEQNLNHDAMYWYRQDPGQGLRLIYYSQIVNDFQKGDIAEGYSVSREKKESFPLTVTSAQKNPTAFYLCASSMGQGVADTQYFGPGTRLTVL.

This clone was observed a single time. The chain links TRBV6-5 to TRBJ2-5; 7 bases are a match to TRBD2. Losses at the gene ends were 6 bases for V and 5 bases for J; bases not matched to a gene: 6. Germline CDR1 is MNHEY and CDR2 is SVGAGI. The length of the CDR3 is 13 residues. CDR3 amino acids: CASRAGDWETQYF. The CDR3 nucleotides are TGTGCCAGCAGGGCGGGGGACTGGGAGACCCAGTACTTC.

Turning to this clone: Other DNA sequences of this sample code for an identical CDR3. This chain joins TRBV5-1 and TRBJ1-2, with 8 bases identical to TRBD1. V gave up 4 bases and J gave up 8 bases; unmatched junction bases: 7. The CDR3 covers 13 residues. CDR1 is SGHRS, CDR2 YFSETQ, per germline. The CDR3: CASSPETGVGYTF. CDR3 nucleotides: TGCGCCAGCAGCCCCGAGACAGGGGTGGGCTACACCTTC.

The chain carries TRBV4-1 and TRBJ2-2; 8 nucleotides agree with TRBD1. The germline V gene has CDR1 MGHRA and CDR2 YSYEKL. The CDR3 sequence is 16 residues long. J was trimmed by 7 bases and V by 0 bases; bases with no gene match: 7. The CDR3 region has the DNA TGCGCCAGCAGCCAAGAAATGGGACAGGTCAGCGGGGAGCTGTTTTTT. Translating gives CASSQEMGQVSGELFF.

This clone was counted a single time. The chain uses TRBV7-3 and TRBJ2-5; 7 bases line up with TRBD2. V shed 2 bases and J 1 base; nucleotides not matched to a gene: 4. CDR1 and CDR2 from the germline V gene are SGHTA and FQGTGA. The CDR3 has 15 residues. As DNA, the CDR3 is TGTGCCAGCAGCTTACAGGGAGGGCTCCAAGAGACCCAGTACTTC. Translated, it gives CASSLQGGLQETQYF.

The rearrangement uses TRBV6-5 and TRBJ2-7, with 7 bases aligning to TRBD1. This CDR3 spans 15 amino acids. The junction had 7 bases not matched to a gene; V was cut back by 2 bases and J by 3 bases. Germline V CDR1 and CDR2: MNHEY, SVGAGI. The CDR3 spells CASSYRGDSYYEQYF. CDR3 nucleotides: TGTGCCAGCAGTTACCGAGGGGACAGCTACTACGAGCAGTACTTC.

The CDR3 sequence: CASSLAGQGVQETQYF. The CDR3 coding sequence is TGTGCCAGCAGCTTAGCTGGACAGGGGGTCCAAGAGACCCAGTACTTC. This chain joins TRBV7-2 and TRBJ2-5, with 10 positions matching TRBD1. CDR3 length: 16 residues. The V and J ends lost 0 bases and 1 base, in that order; junction bases with no gene match: 2. Germline loops: CDR1 SGHTA, CDR2 FQGNSA.

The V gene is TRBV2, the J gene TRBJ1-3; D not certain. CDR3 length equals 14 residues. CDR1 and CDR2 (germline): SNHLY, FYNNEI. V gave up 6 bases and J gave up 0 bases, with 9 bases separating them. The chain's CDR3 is CASRSGLSGNTIYF. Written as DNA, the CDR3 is TGTGCCAGCAGGTCAGGACTCTCTGGAAACACCATATATTTT. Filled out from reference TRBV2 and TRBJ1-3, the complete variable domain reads EPEVTQTPSHQVTQMGQEVILRCVPISNHLYFYWYRQILGQKVEFLVSFYNNEISEKSEIFDDQFSVERPDGSNFTLKIRSTKLEDSAMYFCASRSGLSGNTIYFGEGSWLTVV.

This chain's CDR3 is CASSPGTSVAYEQYV. In DNA, the CDR3 is TGCGCCAGCAGCCCCGGGACTAGCGTTGCCTACGAGCAGTACGTC. V usage is TRBV4-3 and J usage is TRBJ2-7, with TRBD2 identical over 10 bases. This CDR3 is built from 15 residues. V lost 4 bases, J lost 2 bases, and 5 bases stayed unmatched. Per germline, CDR1 LGHNA and CDR2 YSLEER.

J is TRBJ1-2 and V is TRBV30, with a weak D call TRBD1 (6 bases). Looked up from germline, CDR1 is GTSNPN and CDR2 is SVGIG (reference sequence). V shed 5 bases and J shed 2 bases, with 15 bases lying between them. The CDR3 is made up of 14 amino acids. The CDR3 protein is CAWWRPGENYGYTF. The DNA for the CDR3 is TGTGCCTGGTGGCGTCCAGGGGAAAACTATGGCTACACCTTC.

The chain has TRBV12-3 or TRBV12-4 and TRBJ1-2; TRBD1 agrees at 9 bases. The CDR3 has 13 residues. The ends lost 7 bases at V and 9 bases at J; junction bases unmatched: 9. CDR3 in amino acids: CASILTGGESYTF. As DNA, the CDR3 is TGTGCCAGCATCCTCACAGGGGGCGAGAGCTACACCTTC.